This TCR beta chain comes out of a study of OX40 agonist ivuxolimab in advanced cancers. Whole-study results and caveats: Patients who responded partially at 0.1-3.0 mg/kg showed clonal expansion ranking among the lowest. Clonal expansion by week 6 occurred in CD4+ and CD8+ blood T cells (at 0.1 to 3.0 mg/kg).

CDR3 length: 12 amino acids. Trimming removed 0 bases at V and 5 bases at J, with 5 bases between. The germline V gene encodes CDR1 PRHDT and CDR2 FYEKMQ (reference sequence). With regard to this clone: Its antigen is unidentified.

The assay was immunoSEQ multiplex PCR, and TCRdb's table has in-frame clones only and misses some. The data show 76,000 or so clones, about 88% seen once. Autoimmune disease history or systemic immunosuppression disqualified patients. This TCR was sampled from an adult with an advanced solid tumor such as melanoma, head and neck, liver or kidney cancer. The V and J genes are TRBV13 and TRBJ2-7; D gene ambiguous. Sequencing was performed on CD4+ or CD8+ T cells sorted from blood, taken in a trial of the OX40 agonist ivuxolimab. CDR3 DNA sequence: TGTGCCAGCAGCTTAGGGGCAGACGAGCAGTACTTC. This sequence encodes CASSLGADEQYF.